This TCR beta chain was documented in a study of control samples from healthy donors and cancer patients. Profiling relied on immunoSEQ multiplex PCR, and the TCRdb table lists in-frame clones only, not all of them. Of about 150,000 clones in the sample, 89% were seen once. V gave up 4 bases and J gave up 5 bases; unmatched junction bases: 3. This CDR3 is 15 amino acids long. Germline CDR1 and CDR2: LNHDA and SQIVND (reference sequence). The material sequenced was blood. J is TRBJ2-5 and V is TRBV19; TRBD2 aligns across 14 bases. The sequence was collected from a man aged 30 to 45 in good health. This chain's CDR3 is CASSSRTSGRETQYF. CDR3 bases: TGTGCCAGTAGTAGCCGGACTAGCGGGAGGGAGACCCAGTACTTC.